These 22 T cell receptor beta chains share one sample of origin, sequenced in a study of T-cell reconstitution after alpha-beta-depleted transplantation in children. Unique molecular identifiers were incorporated into the prepared TCRbeta library. TCRdb processed the PCR reads anew with MiXCR; each CDR3 protein has one entry. The data contain hundreds of thousands of distinct CDR3 sequences, less than 15% of them singletons. Sequencing used PBMCs, obtained before TCRalphabeta/CD19-depleted stem cell transplant. These receptors all come from a girl under 10 years old with congenital amegakaryocytic thrombocytopenia, due to receive a stem cell transplant.

In its sample, this clonotype was seen a few times. The rearrangement uses TRBV7-9 and TRBJ2-7; TRBD2 might be the D (6 bases). The germline gives CDR1 SEHNR, CDR2 FQNEAQ (reference sequence). The V end was cut by 5 bases, the J end by 4 bases, with 15 bases between. The CDR3 contains 14 residues. CDR3 protein: CASSLSGLVYEQYF. CDR3 nucleotide sequence: TGTGCCAGCAGCCTTAGCGGTCTGGTGTACGAGCAGTACTTC.

The chain has TRBV9 and TRBJ1-5; no clear D. Germline V CDR1 and CDR2: SGDLS, YYNGEE. V lost 3 bases and J lost 0, with 7 bases in between. The CDR3 length is 14 residues. CDR3 nucleotides: TGTGCCAGCAGCGCGGACGGTAGCAATCAGCCCCAGCATTTT. This encodes CASSADGSNQPQHF.

This clonotype came up many times. This sequence joins TRBV5-1 and TRBJ1-6; D unresolved. Trimming cost V 0 bases and J 10 bases, with 17 bases left between them. The germline V gene encodes CDR1 SGHRS and CDR2 YFSETQ. The CDR3 length is 16 residues. The CDR3 DNA reads TGCGCCAGCAGCTTGGTCTTGCAGGCCTTCGGGTCACCCCTCCACTTT. The encoded protein is CASSLVLQAFGSPLHF.

This clonotype has only a few counts. This sequence joins TRBV7-6 and TRBJ2-7; D unresolved. The CDR3 consists of 16 residues. The germline V and J ends were trimmed by 5 bases and 1 base, with 18 bases remaining between them. The V gene's germline CDR1 is SGHVS and CDR2 FNYEAQ. CDR3 residues: CASSPQGWLVSYEQYF. The CDR3 DNA is TGTGCCAGCAGCCCACAAGGGTGGTTAGTTTCCTACGAGCAGTACTTC.

This clonotype was observed a few times. The rearrangement joins TRBV12-3 or TRBV12-4 to TRBJ1-3; D is possibly TRBD1 (6 bases). With 7 bases removed from V and 4 bases from J, the gap between germline ends came to 20 bases. This CDR3 has 16 residues. The CDR3 loop reads CASIPRDIFFGNTIYF. DNA of the CDR3: TGTGCCAGCATCCCTCGGGACATTTTTTTCGGAAACACCATATATTTT.

On this clonotype itself: This sequence may be a read error, since a much larger clone differs from it by one base. The chain joins TRBV7-9 to TRBJ2-2; D not resolved. The CDR3 loop spans 12 amino acids. The V gene's germline CDR1 is SEHNR and CDR2 FQNEAQ (reference sequence). CDR3 amino acids: CARSTKTGELFF. In DNA form, the CDR3 reads TGTGCCAGGAGCACGAAGACCGGGGAGCTGTTTTTT.

The rearrangement joins TRBV20-1 to TRBJ1-5, with D perhaps matching TRBD1 (6 bases). Trimming left V 6 bases short and J 2 bases short, with 14 bases between. Germline V gives CDR1 DFQATT, CDR2 SNEGSKA (reference sequence). This CDR3 is built from 14 residues. The CDR3 DNA reads TGCAGTGCCATTACAGGGTTGGGCAATCAGCCCCAGCATTTT. Translation gives CSAITGLGNQPQHF.

This clonotype was seen repeatedly, ten times or more. V and J are TRBV12-3 or TRBV12-4 and TRBJ1-1; D remains unclear. The CDR3 has 13 residues. The V gene lost 3 bases and the J gene lost 3 bases, with 8 bases spanning the gap. CDR3 region: CASSFGQYTEAFF. DNA of the CDR3: TGTGCCAGCAGTTTCGGGCAGTACACTGAAGCTTTCTTT.

V gene TRBV3-1 combines with J gene TRBJ2-1, with D perhaps matching TRBD1 or TRBD2 (5 bases each). Trimming shortened V by 5 bases and J by 5 bases, and 19 bases separated the two germline ends. Germline V gene sequence: CDR1 LGHDT, CDR2 YNNKEL (reference sequence). The CDR3 loop spans 16 amino acids. The CDR3 sequence is CASSSTDWGRDNEQFF. In DNA form, the CDR3 reads TGTGCCAGCAGCTCCACGGACTGGGGACGGGACAATGAGCAGTTCTTC.

The chain employs TRBV12-3 or TRBV12-4 and TRBJ1-2; a weak D match, TRBD1 (6 bases). The CDR3 covers 13 residues. With 3 bases removed from V and 6 bases from J, the gap between germline ends came to 11 bases. The CDR3 is CASSFGGGDGYTF. The CDR3 nucleotides are TGTGCCAGCAGTTTCGGGGGGGGCGATGGCTACACCTTC.

This clonotype showed up many times. The chain has TRBV20-1 and TRBJ2-3; weak D call: TRBD2 (6 bases). V was pared by 6 bases and J by 2 bases, with 27 bases between. The germline CDR1 and CDR2 sequences are DFQATT and SNEGSKA (reference sequence). This CDR3 has 18 amino acids. In DNA, the CDR3 is TGCAGTGCCCCGAACCTCATAATGCGGGGCCTGTCCACAGATACGCAGTATTTT. It codes for CSAPNLIMRGLSTDTQYF.

This clonotype came up many times. The chain links TRBV7-9 to TRBJ1-6, with D unresolved. Per germline, CDR1 SEHNR and CDR2 FQNEAQ (reference sequence). This CDR3 is built from 12 residues. V lost 1 base and J 17 bases, leaving 12 bases between the germline ends. The CDR3 DNA reads as TGTGCCAGCAGCTTAGACGGACGGCCGATCCACTTT. This sequence encodes CASSLDGRPIHF.

This chain connects TRBV3-1 to TRBJ2-4, with D unresolved. The CDR3 covers 15 residues. V lost 1 base, J lost 1 base, and 8 bases lay in between. Germline V lookup: CDR1 LGHDT, CDR2 YNNKEL (reference sequence). The CDR3 loop reads CASSQVGSAKNIQYF. The CDR3 DNA follows: TGTGCCAGCAGCCAAGTCGGGTCCGCCAAAAACATTCAGTACTTC. The full variable domain, rest sourced from reference TRBV3-1 and TRBJ2-4, is DTAVSQTPKYLVTQMGNDKSIKCEQNLGHDTMYWYKQDSKKFLKIMFSYNNKELIINETVPNRFSPKSPDKAHLNLHINSLELGDSAVYFCASSQVGSAKNIQYFGAGTRLSVL.

This clonotype has a count of ten or more. The chain joins TRBV12-3 or TRBV12-4 to TRBJ2-7, with unresolved D. Between the trimmed V and J ends, which lost 8 bases and 2 bases, there was a span of 4 bases. CDR3 length: 10 amino acids. The CDR3 DNA reads TGTGCCAGCGGGACCTACGAGCAGTACTTC. Residues: CASGTYEQYF.

In the case of this clonotype: This clone may be a read error of a much larger clone one base away. The V gene is TRBV29-1, the J gene TRBJ2-7; the D gene could be TRBD1 or TRBD2 (6 bases each). Germline V gene lookup returns CDR1 SQVTM and CDR2 ANQGSEA. The CDR3 totals 14 residues. The V and J ends lost 8 bases and 6 bases respectively, with 23 bases between them. The CDR3 region has the DNA TGCAGCATTGTGGTTCGGGGGCTAGATACCGAGCAGTACTTC. Amino acids: CSIVVRGLDTEQYF.

The CDR3 DNA reads as TGTGCCACCAGCAGAGATCCTAGCGGATTCACCGGGGAGCTGTTTTTT. Protein product: CATSRDPSGFTGELFF. This sequence joins TRBV15 and TRBJ2-2; 7 bases align to TRBD2. Germline V CDR1 and CDR2: LNHNV, YYDKDF (reference sequence). Trimming at V came to 0 bases and at J to 4 bases, leaving 5 bases not matched to a gene. This CDR3 has 16 residues.

This clonotype was counted many times. The gene calls are TRBV24-1 and TRBJ2-1; 9 positions agree with TRBD2. Per germline, CDR1 KGHDR and CDR2 SFDVKD. The CDR3 extends over 16 amino acids. J lost 1 base, V lost 3 bases, and 3 bases had no gene match. The CDR3: CATSDPSGTSYNEQFF. The CDR3 bases are TGTGCCACCAGTGATCCTAGCGGGACGTCCTACAATGAGCAGTTCTTC.

This clonotype was seen a single time. This may arise from a read error, as a much more abundant clone is one base away. V gene TRBV10-3 combines with J gene TRBJ2-1; a weak D match, TRBD2 (6 bases). The CDR3 loop spans 14 amino acids. Trimming removed 4 bases from V and 5 bases from J, with 12 bases in between. Germline-derived CDR1 and CDR2 are ENHRY and SYGVKD. The CDR3 protein is CAISGGGTNNEQFF. The CDR3 DNA reads as TGTGCCATCAGTGGCGGCGGGACGAACAATGAGCAGTTCTTC.

The rearrangement links TRBV20-1 to TRBJ2-7; 9 positions match TRBD2. With 6 bases clipped from V and 0 bases from J, the junction kept 6 bases outside the gene matches. The CDR3 totals 14 residues. Germline V gene data show CDR1 as DFQATT and CDR2 as SNEGSKA (reference sequence). The DNA of the CDR3 is TGCAGTGCCCCAAGCGGGAGGAACTCCTACGAGCAGTACTTC. As protein: CSAPSGRNSYEQYF.

This clonotype was picked up a small number of times. The chain has TRBV27 and TRBJ2-7; no clear D gene. The CDR3 runs to 15 residues. The V and J ends lost 2 bases and 2 bases respectively, with 13 bases between them. CDR1 is MNHEY, CDR2 SMNVEV, per germline (reference sequence). The CDR3 DNA reads as TGTGCCAGCAGTTTAAGGGAAAAGGTGCCCTACGAGCAGTACTTC. Its protein product is CASSLREKVPYEQYF.

The DNA for the CDR3 is TGTGCCAGCTCACCAGGTCTAAGCGCAGATACGCAGTATTTT. It yields the protein CASSPGLSADTQYF. V gene TRBV18 combines with J gene TRBJ2-3; D remains unclear. The CDR3 runs to 14 residues. Germline values: CDR1 KGHSH, CDR2 LQKENI. The ends were cut back, 2 bases at V and 4 bases at J, with 10 bases in the middle. Full variable domain (rest looked up from reference TRBV18 and TRBJ2-3): NAGVMQNPRHLVRRRGQEARLRCSPMKGHSHVYWYRQLPEEGLKFMVYLQKENIIDESGMPKERFSAEFPKEGPSILRIQQVVRGDSAAYFCASSPGLSADTQYFGPGTRLTVL.

This clonotype was observed a few times. The chain combines TRBV29-1 with TRBJ2-5, with a possible D match to TRBD2 (6 bases). This CDR3 is 12 amino acids long. Germline assignment: CDR1 SQVTM and CDR2 ANQGSEA. V was clipped by 3 bases and J by 6 bases, with 11 bases between them. The CDR3 DNA sequence: TGCAGCGTTGATGTCGGGAGCAAGACCCAGTACTTC. Translated: CSVDVGSKTQYF.